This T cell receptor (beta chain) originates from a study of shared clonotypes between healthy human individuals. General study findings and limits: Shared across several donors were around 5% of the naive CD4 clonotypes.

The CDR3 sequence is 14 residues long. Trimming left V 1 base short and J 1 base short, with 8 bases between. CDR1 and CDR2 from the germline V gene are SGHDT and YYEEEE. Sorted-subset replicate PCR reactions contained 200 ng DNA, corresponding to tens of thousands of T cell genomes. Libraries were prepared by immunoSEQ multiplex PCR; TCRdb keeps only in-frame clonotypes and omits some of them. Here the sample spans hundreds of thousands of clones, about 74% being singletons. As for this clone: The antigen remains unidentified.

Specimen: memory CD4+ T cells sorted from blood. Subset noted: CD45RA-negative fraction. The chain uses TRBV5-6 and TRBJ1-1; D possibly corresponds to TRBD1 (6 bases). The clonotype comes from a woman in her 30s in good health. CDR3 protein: CASSLRGANTEAFF. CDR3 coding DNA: TGTGCCAGCAGCTTGCGGGGGGCGAACACTGAAGCTTTCTTT.